The clone carrying this TCR beta chain was observed a few times. The antigen remains unidentified. These data are taken from a study of T cell repertoires in cytomegalovirus infection. The wider study: Matching HLA type and CMV infection were both indicated by public TCR beta signatures. Broader study findings: The cumulative frequency of public TCR beta families identified carriers of CMV plus the relevant HLA.

MiXCR, run by TCRdb on the reads, gives a single entry per CDR3 protein. The table shows approximately 310,000 distinct CDR3 sequences, with roughly 25% occurring only once. Germline V gene sequence: CDR1 SGHVS, CDR2 FNYEAQ. The CDR3 has 16 amino acids. V was pared by 5 bases and J by 5 bases, with 9 bases of the junction left unmatched. This rearrangement joins TRBV7-6 to TRBJ2-7, with 13 bases matching TRBD2. The source of this sequence is a human donor in good health (CMV status not recorded). Some clones in this sample may be carry-over from other donors' samples. The sample was cultured PBMCs, taken from culture after CMV antigen stimulation. This CDR3 reads CASSPWTSGSLDEQYF. The CDR3 nucleotides are TGTGCCAGCAGCCCTTGGACTAGCGGGAGTCTAGACGAGCAGTACTTC. Full variable domain (outside the CDR3, taken from reference TRBV7-6 and TRBJ2-7): GAGVSQSPRYKVTKRGQDVALRCDPISGHVSLYWYRQALGQGPEFLTYFNYEAQQDKSGLPNDRFSAERPEGSISTLTIQRTEQRDSAMYRCASSPWTSGSLDEQYFGPGTRLTVT.